This is a list of T cell receptor beta chains from one sample in a study of PD-L1 blockade in urothelial cancer. TCRdb keeps only in-frame clones here, not all; method: immunoSEQ multiplex PCR. The table has more than 80,000 clones, roughly 82% seen once. The sample consisted of PBMCs, taken around atezolizumab (anti-PD-L1) treatment. Receptors originate from a man aged 70 or older with urothelial cancer. The CDR3 runs from the conserved cysteine through the conserved F or W. A D gene is named only where the DNA matches it firmly. Part of the rows lack a size; the others show once, few, many or a class for expanded clones.

d_call: TRBD1
j_call: TRBJ1-2
v_call: TRBV19
clone_size: -
cdr3_nt: TGTGCCAGTAGTAATGGATCGGGACAGGGGGTCCGTAACTATGGCTACACCTTC
cdr3_aa: CASSNGSGQGVRNYGYTF

d_call: TRBD1
j_call: TRBJ1-1
v_call: TRBV7-2
clone_size: few
cdr3_nt: TGTGCCAGCAGCAAGACAGGGGGAGGCACTGAAGCTTTCTTT
cdr3_aa: CASSKTGGGTEAFF

d_call: TRBD1
j_call: TRBJ1-2
v_call: TRBV5-6
clone_size: -
cdr3_nt: TGTGCCAGCAGCCCGGACAGGGTCTATGGCTACACCTTC
cdr3_aa: CASSPDRVYGYTF

d_call: TRBD2
j_call: TRBJ2-7
v_call: TRBV6-1
clone_size: -
cdr3_nt: TGTGCCAGCAACCGGGACTACTTTGAGCAGTACTTC
cdr3_aa: CASNRDYFEQYF

d_call: -
j_call: TRBJ2-7
v_call: TRBV10-3
clone_size: -
cdr3_nt: TGTGCCATCAGTGACAGGGGCGGCTCCTACGAGCAGTACTTC
cdr3_aa: CAISDRGGSYEQYF

d_call: -
j_call: TRBJ1-2
v_call: TRBV6-5
clone_size: -
cdr3_nt: TGTGCCAGCAGTCCAGGGAATGGCGGCTACACCTTC
cdr3_aa: CASSPGNGGYTF

d_call: TRBD1
j_call: TRBJ1-1
v_call: TRBV29-1
clone_size: few
cdr3_nt: TGCAGCGTTATTCGGACAGGGGGCTTAACTGAAGCTTTCTTT
cdr3_aa: CSVIRTGGLTEAFF

d_call: TRBD2
j_call: TRBJ2-1
v_call: TRBV7-9
clone_size: -
cdr3_nt: TGTGCCAGCAGCTCGGGACTAGCGGGAGGCAATGAGCAGTTCTTC
cdr3_aa: CASSSGLAGGNEQFF

d_call: -
j_call: TRBJ1-6
v_call: TRBV2
clone_size: once
cdr3_nt: TGTGCCAGCCGGACCTCGACAGGCATTAATTCACCCCTCCACTTT
cdr3_aa: CASRTSTGINSPLHF

d_call: TRBD1
j_call: TRBJ2-1
v_call: TRBV14
clone_size: few
cdr3_nt: TGTGCCAGCAGCCCCACCCGGGACAGGGAGGAGCAGTTCTTC
cdr3_aa: CASSPTRDREEQFF

d_call: TRBD1
j_call: TRBJ1-1
v_call: TRBV27
clone_size: -
cdr3_nt: TGTGCCAGCAGACAGGGGATGAACACTGAAGCTTTCTTT
cdr3_aa: CASRQGMNTEAFF

d_call: -
j_call: TRBJ1-1
v_call: TRBV18
clone_size: -
cdr3_nt: TGTGCCAGCTCACCGGAGGCGGGAGTAAACACTGAAGCTTTCTTT
cdr3_aa: CASSPEAGVNTEAFF

d_call: TRBD1
j_call: TRBJ1-1
v_call: TRBV18
clone_size: -
cdr3_nt: TGTGCCAGCTGCCTCGGACAGGGGGACACTGAAGCTTTCTTT
cdr3_aa: CASCLGQGDTEAFF

d_call: -
j_call: TRBJ1-4
v_call: TRBV30
clone_size: -
cdr3_nt: TGTGCCTGGAGTGTCCAGGGAAATGAAAAACTGTTTTTT
cdr3_aa: CAWSVQGNEKLFF

d_call: -
j_call: TRBJ2-7
v_call: TRBV7-8
clone_size: -
cdr3_nt: TGTGCCAGCAGCTCCTCTTTAGAGCGGAACGAGCAGTACTTC
cdr3_aa: CASSSSLERNEQYF

d_call: TRBD1
j_call: TRBJ2-2
v_call: TRBV29-1
clone_size: -
cdr3_nt: TGCAGCGCTACCTCCGGGACAGGGTCCACCGGGGAGCTGTTTTTT
cdr3_aa: CSATSGTGSTGELFF

d_call: TRBD2
j_call: TRBJ2-1
v_call: TRBV27
clone_size: -
cdr3_nt: TGTGCCAGCAGCTTTAGCGGGAGGCCCTACAATGAGCAGTTCTTC
cdr3_aa: CASSFSGRPYNEQFF

d_call: TRBD1
j_call: TRBJ1-4
v_call: TRBV19
clone_size: -
cdr3_nt: TGTGCCAGTAGTAACACAGGGGCAACTAATGAAAAACTGTTTTTT
cdr3_aa: CASSNTGATNEKLFF

d_call: TRBD2
j_call: TRBJ2-7
v_call: TRBV6-6
clone_size: few
cdr3_nt: TGTGCCAGCAGTTACTCGGGGCTAGCGGCCTACGAGCAGTACTTC
cdr3_aa: CASSYSGLAAYEQYF

d_call: TRBD1
j_call: TRBJ1-2
v_call: TRBV6-5
clone_size: -
cdr3_nt: TGTGCCAGCAGTTATCACAGGGGGCCCTGGGGCTACACCTTC
cdr3_aa: CASSYHRGPWGYTF

d_call: TRBD1
j_call: TRBJ1-4
v_call: TRBV7-9
clone_size: -
cdr3_nt: TGTGCCAGCAGCTCTGGACAGGGCCATGAAAAACTGTTTTTT
cdr3_aa: CASSSGQGHEKLFF

d_call: TRBD1
j_call: TRBJ2-7
v_call: TRBV7-2
clone_size: -
cdr3_nt: TGTGCCAGCAGCTTAGTGGGACAGTCTTCGGGGCAGTACTTC
cdr3_aa: CASSLVGQSSGQYF

d_call: -
j_call: TRBJ2-5
v_call: TRBV11-3
clone_size: -
cdr3_nt: TGTGCCAGCAGCTTAGACAGCGGGTCAACCCAGTACTTC
cdr3_aa: CASSLDSGSTQYF

d_call: TRBD1
j_call: TRBJ1-5
v_call: TRBV6-5
clone_size: -
cdr3_nt: TGTGCCAGCAGAAGGACAGGACGCAATCAGCCCCAGCATTTT
cdr3_aa: CASRRTGRNQPQHF

d_call: TRBD1
j_call: TRBJ1-4
v_call: TRBV27
clone_size: -
cdr3_nt: TGTGCCAGCAGTTTAATTTTGGGACAGGGAGAAAAACTGTTTTTT
cdr3_aa: CASSLILGQGEKLFF

d_call: TRBD2
j_call: TRBJ2-1
v_call: TRBV11-3
clone_size: -
cdr3_nt: TGTGCCAGCAGCCCGCTTTGGGGGGGGAGAAGCACCAATGAGCAGTTCTTC
cdr3_aa: CASSPLWGGRSTNEQFF

d_call: TRBD2
j_call: TRBJ2-2
v_call: TRBV7-9
clone_size: few
cdr3_nt: TGTGCCAGCAGCCCAAGTGGGCTAGCGGGCTACACCGGGGAGCTGTTTTTT
cdr3_aa: CASSPSGLAGYTGELFF

d_call: -
j_call: TRBJ1-3
v_call: TRBV2
clone_size: -
cdr3_nt: TGTGCCAGCAGTCTGGGCGGGCCCCGCTCTGGAAACACCATATATTTT
cdr3_aa: CASSLGGPRSGNTIYF

d_call: TRBD1
j_call: TRBJ2-1
v_call: TRBV6-6
clone_size: -
cdr3_nt: TGTGCCAGCAGTCCGGACAGGTATGGGAATGAGCAGTTCTTC
cdr3_aa: CASSPDRYGNEQFF

d_call: TRBD2
j_call: TRBJ2-1
v_call: TRBV5-4
clone_size: -
cdr3_nt: TGTGCCAGCAGCCAACGACTAGCGGGAGCTTATGGTGAGCAGTTCTTC
cdr3_aa: CASSQRLAGAYGEQFF

d_call: TRBD2
j_call: TRBJ2-1
v_call: TRBV6-5
clone_size: -
cdr3_nt: TGTGCCAGCAGGGGAGGGCCTGGGTTGGGTGAGCAGTTCTTC
cdr3_aa: CASRGGPGLGEQFF

d_call: -
j_call: TRBJ2-2
v_call: TRBV27
clone_size: -
cdr3_nt: TGTGCCAGCAGTTTCGATAACACCGGGGAGCTGCTTTTT
cdr3_aa: CASSFDNTGELLF

d_call: -
j_call: TRBJ2-2
v_call: TRBV9
clone_size: -
cdr3_nt: TGTGCCAGCAGCTACCGATCACAGGGTAGGGGCGCCGGGGAGCTGTTTTTT
cdr3_aa: CASSYRSQGRGAGELFF

d_call: TRBD1
j_call: TRBJ2-5
v_call: TRBV7-3
clone_size: -
cdr3_nt: TGTGCCAGCAGCCCCGGACAGGGAGAGCAAGAGACCCAGTACTTC
cdr3_aa: CASSPGQGEQETQYF

d_call: TRBD2
j_call: TRBJ2-1
v_call: TRBV19
clone_size: -
cdr3_nt: TGTGCCAGTAGCCGGGGTAGCGGGAGGGCCAATGAGCAGTTCTTC
cdr3_aa: CASSRGSGRANEQFF

d_call: -
j_call: TRBJ2-5
v_call: TRBV7-2
clone_size: -
cdr3_nt: TGTGCCAGCAGCTCGAAAGTGGGCATCCAAGAGACCCAGTACTTC
cdr3_aa: CASSSKVGIQETQYF

d_call: -
j_call: TRBJ1-2
v_call: TRBV9
clone_size: -
cdr3_nt: TGTGCCAGCAGCGTAGACGGACAGTATTATGGCTACACCTTC
cdr3_aa: CASSVDGQYYGYTF

d_call: TRBD2
j_call: TRBJ2-7
v_call: TRBV5-1
clone_size: -
cdr3_nt: TGCGCCAGCAGCTTGGTTCTAGCGGGGGACCTACACGAGCAGTACTTC
cdr3_aa: CASSLVLAGDLHEQYF

d_call: TRBD2
j_call: TRBJ2-7
v_call: TRBV5-1
clone_size: -
cdr3_nt: TGCGCCAGCAGCTTGCCGAGCGGGAGGACGGGTGAGCAGTACTTC
cdr3_aa: CASSLPSGRTGEQYF

d_call: -
j_call: TRBJ1-4
v_call: TRBV18
clone_size: -
cdr3_nt: TGTGCCAGCTCACCCGCAACCCTAAAGGAAAAACTGTTTTTT
cdr3_aa: CASSPATLKEKLFF

d_call: TRBD2
j_call: TRBJ2-3
v_call: TRBV7-9
clone_size: once
cdr3_nt: TGTGCCAGCAGCTTACCTAGCGGGTTAGCAAATACGCAGTATTTT
cdr3_aa: CASSLPSGLANTQYF

d_call: TRBD1
j_call: TRBJ1-2
v_call: TRBV4-1
clone_size: -
cdr3_nt: TGCGCCAGCAGCCAGGGGGACAGTTTTATCTATGGCTACACCTTC
cdr3_aa: CASSQGDSFIYGYTF

d_call: TRBD2
j_call: TRBJ2-1
v_call: TRBV11-2
clone_size: -
cdr3_nt: TGTGCCAGCAGCTTAGCGGGCGGGGGGGCCCTCCACTACAATGAGCAGTTCTTC
cdr3_aa: CASSLAGGGALHYNEQFF

d_call: TRBD1
j_call: TRBJ2-5
v_call: TRBV7-2
clone_size: once
cdr3_nt: TGTGCCAGCAGCTCGGACAGGGGAGAGACCCAGTACTTC
cdr3_aa: CASSSDRGETQYF

d_call: TRBD1
j_call: TRBJ1-5
v_call: TRBV5-5
clone_size: -
cdr3_nt: TGTGCCAGCAGCCCCCCGGGACAGGGCCCTCAGCCCCAGCATTTT
cdr3_aa: CASSPPGQGPQPQHF

d_call: -
j_call: TRBJ1-1
v_call: TRBV6-1
clone_size: -
cdr3_nt: TGTGCCAGCAGTGAACAGGGGTGGAACACTGAAGCTTTCTTT
cdr3_aa: CASSEQGWNTEAFF

d_call: -
j_call: TRBJ2-5
v_call: TRBV7-2
clone_size: -
cdr3_nt: TGTGCCAGCAGCTTAGGAGGGACTTTTCAAGAGACCCAGTACTTC
cdr3_aa: CASSLGGTFQETQYF

d_call: TRBD1
j_call: TRBJ1-1
v_call: TRBV19
clone_size: few
cdr3_nt: TGTGCCAGTAGGGCGGGACAGGGGCAACCTATTACTGAAGCTTTCTTT
cdr3_aa: CASRAGQGQPITEAFF

d_call: -
j_call: TRBJ1-5
v_call: TRBV5-8
clone_size: once
cdr3_nt: TGTGCCAGCAGCCCGGGTTCTCCCAAGCCCCAGCATTTT
cdr3_aa: CASSPGSPKPQHF

d_call: TRBD1
j_call: TRBJ2-3
v_call: TRBV14
clone_size: few
cdr3_nt: TGTGCCAGCAGCGGTGCAGGGGGAGATACGCAGTATTTT
cdr3_aa: CASSGAGGDTQYF

d_call: TRBD2
j_call: TRBJ2-2
v_call: TRBV5-1
clone_size: few
cdr3_nt: TGCGCCAGCAGCTTGAACGGGAGGACCGGGGAGCTGTTTTTT
cdr3_aa: CASSLNGRTGELFF

d_call: TRBD2
j_call: TRBJ2-7
v_call: TRBV5-5
clone_size: -
cdr3_nt: TGTGCCAGCAGTACGGCGGTAGCGGGGGACCTCCTGGACGAGCAGTACTTC
cdr3_aa: CASSTAVAGDLLDEQYF

d_call: -
j_call: TRBJ2-3
v_call: TRBV29-1
clone_size: few
cdr3_nt: TGCAGCGTTGAAAGATCGGAGGGACAGCCCATTAGCACAGATACGCAGTATTTT
cdr3_aa: CSVERSEGQPISTDTQYF